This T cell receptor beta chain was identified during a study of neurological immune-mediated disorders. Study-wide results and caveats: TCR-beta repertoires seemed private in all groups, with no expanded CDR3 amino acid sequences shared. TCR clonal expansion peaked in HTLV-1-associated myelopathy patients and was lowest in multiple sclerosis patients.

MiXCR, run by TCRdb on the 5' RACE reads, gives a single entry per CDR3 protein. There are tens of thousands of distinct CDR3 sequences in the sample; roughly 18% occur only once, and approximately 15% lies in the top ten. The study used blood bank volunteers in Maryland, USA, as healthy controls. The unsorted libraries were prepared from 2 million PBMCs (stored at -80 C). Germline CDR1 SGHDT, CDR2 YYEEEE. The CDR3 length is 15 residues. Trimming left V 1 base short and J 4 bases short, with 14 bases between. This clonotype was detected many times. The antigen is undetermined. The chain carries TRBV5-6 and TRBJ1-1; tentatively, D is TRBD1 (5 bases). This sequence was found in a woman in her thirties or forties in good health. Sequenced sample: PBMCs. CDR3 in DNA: TGTGCCAGCAGCTTGCGGGGATTGAGGGGCACTGAAGCTTTCTTT. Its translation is CASSLRGLRGTEAFF.